This T cell receptor (beta chain) was recovered during a study of blood T cell repertoires in COVID-19. Study-level information: Collection of acute and convalescent COVID-19 samples took place in the United States, Italy and Spain. T cells, B-cell-depleted T cells, or PBMCs provided the cDNA or gDNA that served as material.

The CDR3 contains 13 residues. The trim removed 5 bases at V and 7 bases at J, leaving 3 bases unmatched. As originally analysed: Amplifying reference gene primers gave estimates of nucleated cell counts. Data came from immunoSEQ multiplex PCR; TCRdb stores just in-frame clones and leaves some out. That table gives V, J and clone size, and the DNA gave D and trimming. The repertoire holds approximately 94,000 clones, about 85% seen once, with 10% to 15% in the top ten. V usage is TRBV12-3 or TRBV12-4 and J usage is TRBJ2-2, with 8 bases fitting TRBD1. The source is a man in his fifties with active or convalescent COVID-19. Sequenced sample: peripheral blood. The CDR3 nucleotides are TGTGCCAGCAGTGCAGGGGGCGTCGGGGAGCTGTTTTTT. The encoded protein is CASSAGGVGELFF.